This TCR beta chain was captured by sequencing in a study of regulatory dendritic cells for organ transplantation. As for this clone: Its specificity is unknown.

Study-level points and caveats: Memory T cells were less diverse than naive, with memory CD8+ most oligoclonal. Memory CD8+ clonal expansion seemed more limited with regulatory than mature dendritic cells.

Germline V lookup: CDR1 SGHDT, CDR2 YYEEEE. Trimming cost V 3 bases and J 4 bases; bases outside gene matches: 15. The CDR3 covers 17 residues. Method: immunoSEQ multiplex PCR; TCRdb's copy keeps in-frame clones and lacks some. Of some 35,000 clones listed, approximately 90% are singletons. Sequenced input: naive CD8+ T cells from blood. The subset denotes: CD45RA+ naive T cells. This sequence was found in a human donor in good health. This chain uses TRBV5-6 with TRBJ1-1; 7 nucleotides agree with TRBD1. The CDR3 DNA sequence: TGTGCCAGCAGCTCGGGCGGAACAGGGGATTTGGGCACTGAAGCTTTCTTT. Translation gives CASSSGGTGDLGTEAFF.